The sequence of this T cell receptor (beta chain) was determined in a study of cytomegalovirus exposure and HLA in healthy donors. Across the study: Sequencing of 150 million to 200 million T cells in an earlier analysis found 100 million to 140 million unique TCR beta sequences. Study observations and caveats: What TCR beta sequences reportedly achieved was accurate prediction of HLA-A and HLA-B alleles in most subjects. Productive status was seen about 87% or about 30% of the time for most TCR beta V segments in an earlier analysis. Later analysis identified about 18,000 TCR beta sequences associated with HLA alleles, using a false discovery rate threshold of 0.05.

V lost 3 bases to trimming and J lost 5 bases, with 18 bases between them. From germline, CDR1 is SGHRS and CDR2 YFSETQ. The CDR3 is 16 amino acids. As concerns this clone: Its antigen is not identified.

The PCR made use of 60 Vbeta and 13 Jbeta primers. Profiling relied on immunoSEQ multiplex PCR, and the TCRdb table lists in-frame clones only, not all of them. The sample contains approximately 150,000 clones, 77% of which appear only once. The sequence derives from a woman in her 30s in good health and CMV-seronegative. The sample was PBMCs. The V and J genes are TRBV5-1 and TRBJ2-4; D might be TRBD2 (5 bases). This CDR3 reads CASSSQPAGVENIQYF. CDR3 DNA: TGCGCCAGCAGCTCCCAGCCCGCGGGCGTGGAAAACATTCAGTACTTC. The whole variable domain, remainder taken from reference TRBV5-1 and TRBJ2-4, is KAGVTQTPRYLIKTRGQQVTLSCSPISGHRSVSWYQQTPGQGLQFLFEYFSETQRNKGNFPGRFSGRQFSNSRSEMNVSTLELGDSALYLCASSSQPAGVENIQYFGAGTRLSVL.